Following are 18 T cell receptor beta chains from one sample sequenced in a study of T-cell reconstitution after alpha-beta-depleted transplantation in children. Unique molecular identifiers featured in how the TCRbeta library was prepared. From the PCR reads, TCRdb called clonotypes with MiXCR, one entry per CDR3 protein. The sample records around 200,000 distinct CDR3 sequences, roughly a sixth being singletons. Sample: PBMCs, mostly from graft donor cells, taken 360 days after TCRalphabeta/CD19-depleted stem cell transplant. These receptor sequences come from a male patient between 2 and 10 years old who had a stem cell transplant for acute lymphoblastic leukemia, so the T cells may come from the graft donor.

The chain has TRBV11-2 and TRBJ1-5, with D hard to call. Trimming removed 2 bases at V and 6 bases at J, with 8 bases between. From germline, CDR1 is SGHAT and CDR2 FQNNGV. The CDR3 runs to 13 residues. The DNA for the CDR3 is TGTGCCAGCAGCTTATCTTTGACTCAGCCCCAGCATTTT. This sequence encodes CASSLSLTQPQHF.

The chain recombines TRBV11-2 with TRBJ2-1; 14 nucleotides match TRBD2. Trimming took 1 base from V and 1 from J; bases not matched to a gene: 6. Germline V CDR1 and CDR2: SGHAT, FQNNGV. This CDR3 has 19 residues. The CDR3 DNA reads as TGTGCCAGCAGCTTAGTCGGGACTAGCGGGAGAGGGTCCTACAATGAGCAGTTCTTC. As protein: CASSLVGTSGRGSYNEQFF.

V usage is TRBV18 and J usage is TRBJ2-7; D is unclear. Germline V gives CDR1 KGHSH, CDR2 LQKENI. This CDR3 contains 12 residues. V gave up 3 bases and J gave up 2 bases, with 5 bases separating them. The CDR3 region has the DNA TGTGCCAGCTCACCTCTGACCTACGAGCAGTACTTC. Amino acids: CASSPLTYEQYF.

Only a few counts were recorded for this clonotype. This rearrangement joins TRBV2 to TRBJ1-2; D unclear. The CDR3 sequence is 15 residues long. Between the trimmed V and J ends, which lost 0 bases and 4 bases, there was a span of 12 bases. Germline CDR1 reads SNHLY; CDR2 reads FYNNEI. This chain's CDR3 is CASSEAGKRIYGYTF. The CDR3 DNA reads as TGTGCCAGCAGTGAAGCGGGAAAAAGAATCTATGGCTACACCTTC.

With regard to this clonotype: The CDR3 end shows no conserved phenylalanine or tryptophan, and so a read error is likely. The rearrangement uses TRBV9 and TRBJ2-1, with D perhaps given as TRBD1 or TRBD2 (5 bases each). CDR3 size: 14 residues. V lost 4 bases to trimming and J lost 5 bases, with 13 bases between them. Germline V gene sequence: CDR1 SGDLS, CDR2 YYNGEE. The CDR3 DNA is TGTGCCAGCAGCCCTCTCGGGGCCGACAATGAGCAGTTCCTC. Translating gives CASSPLGADNEQFL.

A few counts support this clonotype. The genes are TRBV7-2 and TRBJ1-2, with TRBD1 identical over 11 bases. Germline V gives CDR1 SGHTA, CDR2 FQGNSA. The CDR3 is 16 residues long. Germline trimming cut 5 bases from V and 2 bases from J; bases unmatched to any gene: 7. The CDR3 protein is CASSPFWDRGNYGYTF. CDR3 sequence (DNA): TGTGCCAGCAGCCCTTTTTGGGACAGGGGGAACTATGGCTACACCTTC.

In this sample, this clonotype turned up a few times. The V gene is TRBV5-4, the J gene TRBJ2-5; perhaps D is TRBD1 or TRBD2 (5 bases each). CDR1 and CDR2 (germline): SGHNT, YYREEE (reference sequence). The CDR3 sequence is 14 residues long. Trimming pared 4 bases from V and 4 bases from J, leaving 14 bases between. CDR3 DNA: TGTGCCAGCAGCCCGATTGGGGGTCCAGAGACCCAGTACTTC. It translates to CASSPIGGPETQYF.

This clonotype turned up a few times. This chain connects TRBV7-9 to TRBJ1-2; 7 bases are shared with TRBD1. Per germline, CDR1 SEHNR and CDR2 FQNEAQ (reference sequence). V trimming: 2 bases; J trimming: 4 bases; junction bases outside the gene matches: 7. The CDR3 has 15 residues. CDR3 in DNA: TGTGCCAGCAGCTTATTACAGGGGCGCGGCTATGGCTACACCTTC. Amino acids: CASSLLQGRGYGYTF.

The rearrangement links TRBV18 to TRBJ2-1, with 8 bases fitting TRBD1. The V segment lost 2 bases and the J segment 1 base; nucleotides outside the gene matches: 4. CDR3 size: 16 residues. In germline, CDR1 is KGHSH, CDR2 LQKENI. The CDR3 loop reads CASSPSRTGSYNEQFF. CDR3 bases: TGTGCCAGCTCACCATCTAGGACAGGGTCCTACAATGAGCAGTTCTTC.

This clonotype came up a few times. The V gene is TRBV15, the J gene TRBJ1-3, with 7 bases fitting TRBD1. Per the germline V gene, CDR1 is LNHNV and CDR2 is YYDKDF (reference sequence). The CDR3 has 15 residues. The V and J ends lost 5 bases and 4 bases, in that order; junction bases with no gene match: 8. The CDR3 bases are TGTGCCACCAGCGACTGGGGACAGCTAGGAAACACCATATATTTT. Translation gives CATSDWGQLGNTIYF.

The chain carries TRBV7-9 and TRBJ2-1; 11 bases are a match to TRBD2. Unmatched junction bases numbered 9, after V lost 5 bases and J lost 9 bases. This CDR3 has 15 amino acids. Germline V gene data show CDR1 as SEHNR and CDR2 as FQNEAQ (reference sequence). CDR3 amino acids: CASSPRLAGRLEQFF. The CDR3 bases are TGTGCCAGCAGCCCGCGACTAGCGGGGAGACTTGAGCAGTTCTTC.

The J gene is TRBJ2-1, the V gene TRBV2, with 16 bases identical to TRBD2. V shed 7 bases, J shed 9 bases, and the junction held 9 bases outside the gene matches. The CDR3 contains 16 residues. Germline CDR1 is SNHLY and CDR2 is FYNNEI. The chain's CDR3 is CASTAGLAGGWGEQFF. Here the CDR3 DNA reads TGTGCCAGCACCGCGGGACTAGCGGGAGGGTGGGGTGAGCAGTTCTTC. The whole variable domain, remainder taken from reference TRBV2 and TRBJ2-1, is EPEVTQTPSHQVTQMGQEVILRCVPISNHLYFYWYRQILGQKVEFLVSFYNNEISEKSEIFDDQFSVERPDGSNFTLKIRSTKLEDSAMYFCASTAGLAGGWGEQFFGPGTRLTVL.

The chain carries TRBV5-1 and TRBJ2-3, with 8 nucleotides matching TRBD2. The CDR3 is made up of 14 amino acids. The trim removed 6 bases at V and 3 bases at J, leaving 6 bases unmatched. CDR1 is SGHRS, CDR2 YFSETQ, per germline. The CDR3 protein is CASTQRGWTDTQYF. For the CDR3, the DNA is TGCGCCAGCACCCAGCGGGGGTGGACAGATACGCAGTATTTT.

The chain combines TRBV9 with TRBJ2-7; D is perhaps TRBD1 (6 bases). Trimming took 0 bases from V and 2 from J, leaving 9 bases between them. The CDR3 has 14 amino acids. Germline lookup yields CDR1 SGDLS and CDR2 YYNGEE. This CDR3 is CASSVGTDPYEQYF. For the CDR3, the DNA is TGTGCCAGCAGCGTAGGGACAGACCCCTACGAGCAGTACTTC.

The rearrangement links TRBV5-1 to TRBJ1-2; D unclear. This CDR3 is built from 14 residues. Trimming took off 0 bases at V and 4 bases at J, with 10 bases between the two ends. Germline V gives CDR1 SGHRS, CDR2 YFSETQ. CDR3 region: CASSLEAGFYGYTF. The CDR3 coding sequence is TGCGCCAGCAGCTTGGAAGCGGGCTTCTATGGCTACACCTTC.

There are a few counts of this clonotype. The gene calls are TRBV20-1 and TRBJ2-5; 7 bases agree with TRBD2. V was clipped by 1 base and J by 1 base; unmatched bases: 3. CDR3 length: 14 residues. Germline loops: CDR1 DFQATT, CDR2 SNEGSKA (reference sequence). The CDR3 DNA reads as TGCAGTGCTAGAGCCGGGACTACCCAAGAGACCCAGTACTTC. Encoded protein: CSARAGTTQETQYF.

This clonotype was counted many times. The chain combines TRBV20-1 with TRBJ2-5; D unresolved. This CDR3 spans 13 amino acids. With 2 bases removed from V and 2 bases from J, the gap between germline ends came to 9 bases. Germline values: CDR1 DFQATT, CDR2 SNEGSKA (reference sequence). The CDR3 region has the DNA TGCAGTGCTAGACAGGATCCACAAGAGACCCAGTACTTC. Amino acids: CSARQDPQETQYF.

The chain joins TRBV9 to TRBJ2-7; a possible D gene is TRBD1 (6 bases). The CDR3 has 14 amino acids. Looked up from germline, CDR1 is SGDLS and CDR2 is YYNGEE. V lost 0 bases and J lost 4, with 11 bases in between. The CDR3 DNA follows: TGTGCCAGCAGCGTAGGGGACACTCAGTACGAGCAGTACTTC. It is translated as CASSVGDTQYEQYF.